Below are 25 T cell receptor beta chains sequenced from a single sample in a study of monozygotic twins with inflammatory bowel disease. TCRdb re-called the 5' RACE reads and catalogs CDR3 proteins one per entry, DNA excluded. The listing contains approximately 200,000 distinct CDR3 sequences. The sample consisted of blood. The receptors were sampled from a human donor with ulcerative colitis or Crohn's disease, or a healthy co-twin of an affected twin (not recorded which).

V gene TRBV7-9 combines with J gene TRBJ1-1; TCRdb selects TRBD1, and the lack of DNA leaves this call unchecked. The CDR3 runs to 16 residues. Germline assignment: CDR1 SEHNR and CDR2 FQNEAQ (reference sequence). CDR3 residues: CASRSPEGLRNTEAFF. Filled out from reference TRBV7-9 and TRBJ1-1, the complete variable domain reads DTGVSQNPRHKITKRGQNVTFRCDPISEHNRLYWYRQTLGQGPEFLTYFQNEAQLEKSRLLSDRFSAERPKGSFSTLEIQRTEQGDSAMYLCASRSPEGLRNTEAFFGQGTRLTVV.

V usage is TRBV10-3 and J usage is TRBJ2-3. CDR3 length: 13 residues. Germline V CDR1 and CDR2: ENHRY, SYGVKD. CDR3 amino acids: CAIRSGITDTQYF.

V usage is TRBV5-1 and J usage is TRBJ2-1; TCRdb's D call, TRBD2, is unchecked because there is no DNA. The CDR3 runs to 14 residues. Germline V CDR1 and CDR2: SGHRS, YFSETQ. The CDR3 sequence is CASSAPGLTNEQFF. Complete variable domain (other parts from reference TRBV5-1 and TRBJ2-1): KAGVTQTPRYLIKTRGQQVTLSCSPISGHRSVSWYQQTPGQGLQFLFEYFSETQRNKGNFPGRFSGRQFSNSRSEMNVSTLELGDSALYLCASSAPGLTNEQFFGPGTRLTVL.

The genes are TRBV2 and TRBJ2-3; TCRdb's D gene call, TRBD2, goes unchecked for lack of DNA. This CDR3 is 16 amino acids long. Germline values: CDR1 SNHLY, CDR2 FYNNEI. The CDR3 reads CASRATSGVGTDTQYF.

The chain combines TRBV9 with TRBJ2-2. Per germline, CDR1 SGDLS and CDR2 YYNGEE. CDR3 size: 14 residues. Here the CDR3 reads CASSAPVETGELFF. Full variable domain (rest looked up from reference TRBV9 and TRBJ2-2): DSGVTQTPKHLITATGQRVTLRCSPRSGDLSVYWYQQSLDQGLQFLIQYYNGEERAKGNILERFSAQQFPDLHSELNLSSLELGDSALYFCASSAPVETGELFFGEGSRLTVL.

This chain connects TRBV4-3 to TRBJ2-1. Per germline, CDR1 LGHNA and CDR2 YSLEER. The CDR3 is 18 amino acids. CDR3 region: CASSQDLQGGSSYNEQFF.

The J gene is TRBJ1-1, the V gene TRBV5-1; TCRdb returns TRBD1, unconfirmable since there is no DNA. Germline V gene data show CDR1 as SGHRS and CDR2 as YFSETQ. This CDR3 region has 13 residues. The CDR3 reads CASRQTGVAEAFF.

The rearrangement links TRBV19 to TRBJ1-5. Germline V gene lookup returns CDR1 LNHDA and CDR2 SQIVND (reference sequence). This CDR3 contains 17 residues. This chain's CDR3 is CASSIGRVGVFNQPQHF.

This rearrangement joins TRBV29-1 to TRBJ2-2; the TRBD1 assignment by TCRdb is unverifiable without DNA. There are 14 residues in the CDR3. Per germline, CDR1 SQVTM and CDR2 ANQGSEA. CDR3 sequence: CSVYGTGGTGELFF.

The V call is TRBV5-6, the J call TRBJ1-1; TCRdb proposes TRBD1, but this gene call is untestable without DNA. Germline CDR1 SGHDT, CDR2 YYEEEE. This CDR3 has 11 amino acids. CDR3 residues: CASSKGLEAFF.

The chain uses TRBV7-3 and TRBJ2-3; TCRdb's D call of TRBD2 is untestable without DNA. The V gene's germline CDR1 is SGHTA and CDR2 FQGTGA. The CDR3 runs to 16 residues. CDR3 region: CASSLTASGGTDTQYF.

V is TRBV12-3 or TRBV12-4 and J is TRBJ2-5; TCRdb proposes TRBD1, but this gene call is untestable without DNA. This CDR3 contains 15 residues. CDR3 protein: CASSFSGGNQETQYF.

The chain couples TRBV4-3 to TRBJ2-7; without DNA, the TCRdb call of TRBD2 cannot be checked. Germline V gives CDR1 LGHNA, CDR2 YSLEER. CDR3 length equals 17 residues. The CDR3 protein is CASSQARTSAASYEQYF.

The chain combines TRBV27 with TRBJ2-7; TCRdb selects TRBD1, and the lack of DNA leaves this call unchecked. The CDR3 covers 16 residues. Germline V gene lookup returns CDR1 MNHEY and CDR2 SMNVEV (reference sequence). The CDR3 sequence is CASSTEMGQAPYEQYF.

The V call is TRBV5-1, the J call TRBJ2-2. This CDR3 has 15 amino acids. Germline CDR1 and CDR2: SGHRS and YFSETQ. CDR3 residues: CASSLYSTNTGELFF.

The rearrangement links TRBV27 to TRBJ1-5. The V gene's germline CDR1 is MNHEY and CDR2 SMNVEV (reference sequence). This CDR3 is 14 amino acids long. CDR3 region: CASSLSSYNQPQHF.

This chain connects TRBV20-1 to TRBJ1-2. The germline V gene has CDR1 DFQATT and CDR2 SNEGSKA (reference sequence). This CDR3 spans 12 amino acids. The CDR3 region is CSARDLGSGYTF.

This chain connects TRBV9 to TRBJ2-1. The CDR3 sequence is 15 residues long. CDR1 SGDLS and CDR2 YYNGEE come from the germline V gene. CDR3 residues: CASSVGLGLYNEQFF.

The CDR3 spells CASAQREGAFF. The J gene is TRBJ1-1, the V gene TRBV7-9. This CDR3 region has 11 residues. Germline V gene lookup returns CDR1 SEHNR and CDR2 FQNEAQ (reference sequence).

This chain connects TRBV7-2 to TRBJ2-7. The germline V gene encodes CDR1 SGHTA and CDR2 FQGNSA. This CDR3 contains 15 residues. CDR3 sequence: CASSTTVRFGDEQYF.

The chain uses TRBV7-9 and TRBJ2-2; with no DNA, the TCRdb D assignment of TRBD1 cannot be verified. There are 15 residues in the CDR3. Germline CDR1 is SEHNR and CDR2 is FQNEAQ (reference sequence). This chain's CDR3 is CASSLGGFSPGELFF.

The chain recombines TRBV5-4 with TRBJ2-1. The CDR3 extends over 16 amino acids. Germline V gene lookup returns CDR1 SGHNT and CDR2 YYREEE (reference sequence). The CDR3 loop is CASSHNAGDTYNEQFF.

This chain links TRBV7-2 with TRBJ2-1; lacking DNA, the TRBD2 call made by TCRdb goes unchecked. This CDR3 has 16 residues. Looked up from germline, CDR1 is SGHTA and CDR2 is FQGNSA. This CDR3 is CASSLGASGDGNEQFF.

The gene calls are TRBV5-5 and TRBJ1-2. Germline V gene data show CDR1 as SGHKS and CDR2 as YYEKEE (reference sequence). There are 15 residues in the CDR3. CDR3 sequence reads: CASSSVQGASYGYTF.

The chain recombines TRBV29-1 with TRBJ2-3; TCRdb reports TRBD2, a call that lacks DNA to check it against. This CDR3 is 12 amino acids long. Looked up from germline, CDR1 is SQVTM and CDR2 is ANQGSEA. CDR3 sequence: CSVELGSDTQYF.